The T cell receptor beta chain described here comes from a study of monozygotic twins with inflammatory bowel disease (dated by TCRdb to about 2019). Background for the entire study: In total, around 28 monozygotic twin pairs made up the full study: 19 Danish pairs, all IBD-discordant, plus nine German pairs, of which four were IBD-concordant and five were IBD-discordant. Disease-associated traits were sought mainly through comparisons between IBD patients and their genetically identical healthy co-twins within discordant pairs. Each individual had, on average, about 151 000 unique TCRalpha sequences and 181 000 unique TCRbeta sequences available for analysis. What the authors observed across the whole study: A decrease in TCRbeta repertoire diversity, as measured by inverse Simpson index, was observed in IBD patients compared with their healthy co-twins. Distinction between different T cell subtypes could not be achieved in the analysis. Compared with healthy twins, IBD patients shared fewer clonotypes with other individuals, and the difference was most pronounced in patients with signs of disease activity. The results gave no support for a single strong signal or clonotype linked to IBD. Because patients received different immunosuppressive treatments, the repertoires may have picked up extra background noise and variability between individuals. Concordant and discordant twins showed no difference in repertoire similarity, possibly because of limited statistical power.

A remark on this clonotype: Its recognized antigen is unknown.

Including the terminal cysteine and phenylalanine, the CDR3 comprises 14 residues. Only the protein is available. Sequences LGHNA (CDR1) and YSLEER (CDR2) are obtained from the germline V gene. Library construction relied on 5' RACE. Preparation of each TCR library used about 3,200 ng of total RNA. cDNA was synthesized with SMARTScribe reverse transcriptase in eight separate reactions per sample. During cDNA synthesis, template switching introduced unique molecular identifiers that contained a 6-nucleotide sample barcode. Amplification of TCRalpha and TCRbeta cDNA involved two nested PCRs of 16 and 9 cycles, and each PCR was followed by bead purification. Before amplification, the cDNA was both treated with uracil DNA-glycosylase and purified with the QIAquick PCR purification kit. The second PCR was the step at which Illumina TruSeq-compatible adapters and sample-specific barcodes were added. TapeStation and Qubit were used to check library quality and concentration, and 5 ng of each library went into the pool. Pooled libraries were sequenced on an Illumina HiSeq2500 single-index Rapid Run with 2 x 100 bp reads and custom sequencing primers. In the original analysis: UMI-based consensus assembly with MiGEC version 1.2.6 was used to correct PCR and sequencing errors. V(D)J alignment, clonotype assembly and CDR3 extraction were performed with MiXCR version 2.1.1. To normalise gene usage, clonotype sharing and MAIT/NKT TCR abundance, the analysis used the top 1000, 10 000 and 20 000 clonotypes per sample. After downsampling to 27 000 UMIs, diversity was calculated as the inverse Simpson index using the vegan R package. Paired Mann-Whitney U tests were applied to discordant twin pairs, with Benjamini-Hochberg correction for multiple testing. After TCRdb reprocessed the reads, each CDR3 protein sequence was kept as one row, without DNA. What appears here as the V and J calls and clone size reflects TCRdb's work, not the paper's. The sample has a few hundred thousand distinct CDR3 sequences on record. The leading ten clones occupy 2% to 3% of the sample.

A roughly 2.5 ml peripheral blood sample was drawn into PAXgene tubes per donor and stored at -80°C. Total RNA was isolated from whole blood with the PAXgene blood miRNA kit on an automated QIAcube, without T cell sorting. Peripheral blood from monozygotic twin pairs concordant or discordant for inflammatory bowel disease was subjected to deep TCRalpha and TCRbeta repertoire profiling with unique molecular barcoding. Smoking habits were recorded for all twin pairs, with individuals classified as current, former or never smokers. This sequence originates from a human donor with ulcerative colitis or Crohn's disease, or a healthy co-twin of an affected twin (not recorded which). The V gene is TRBV4-3 and the J gene is TRBJ1-4. Sequencing input: blood. CDR3 region: CASSLDRFNEKLFF.